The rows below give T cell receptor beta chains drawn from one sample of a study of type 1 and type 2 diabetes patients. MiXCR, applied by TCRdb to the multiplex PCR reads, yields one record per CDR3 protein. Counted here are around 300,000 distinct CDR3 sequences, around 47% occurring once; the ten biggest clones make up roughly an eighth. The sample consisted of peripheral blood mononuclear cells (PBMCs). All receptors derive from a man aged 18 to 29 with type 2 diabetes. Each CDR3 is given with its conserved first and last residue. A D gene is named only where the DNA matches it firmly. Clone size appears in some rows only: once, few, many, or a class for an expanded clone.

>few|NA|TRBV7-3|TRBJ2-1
TGTGCCAGCAGCTCGCTTGGTAATGAGCAGTTCTTC
CASSSLGNEQFF
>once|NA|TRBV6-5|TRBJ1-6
TGTGCCAGCACCGACCGGAGGTCCTCACCCCTCCACTTT
CASTDRRSSPLHF
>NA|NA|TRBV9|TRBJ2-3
TGTGCCAGCAGCGTACGCAACACAGATACGCAGTATTTT
CASSVRNTDTQYF
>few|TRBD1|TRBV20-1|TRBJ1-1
TGCAGTGCTCACCGACAGGGGGGGACTATGAACACTGAAGCTTTCTTT
CSAHRQGGTMNTEAFF
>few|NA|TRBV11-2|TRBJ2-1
TGTGCCAGCAGCTTATTGGTCCACAGCAATGAGCAGTTCTTC
CASSLLVHSNEQFF
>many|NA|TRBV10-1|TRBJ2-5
TGCGCCACATCTCGACAGGCGCAAGAGACCCAGTACTTC
CATSRQAQETQYF
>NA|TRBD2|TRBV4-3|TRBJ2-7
TGCGCCAGCAGCCAAGATCGGGGGGACGAGCAGTACTTC
CASSQDRGDEQYF
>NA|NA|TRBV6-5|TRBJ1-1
TGTGCCAGCAGGCCCACAGGGATGAGCACTGAAGCTTTCTTT
CASRPTGMSTEAFF
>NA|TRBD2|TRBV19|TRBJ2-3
TGTGCCAGTAGTACCAGACTAGCGAGTCATCCAGATACGCAGTATTTT
CASSTRLASHPDTQYF
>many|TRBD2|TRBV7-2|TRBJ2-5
TGTGCCAGTCGGGGGCAACCTTGGACTAGCGGGCAAGAGACCCAGTACTTC
CASRGQPWTSGQETQYF
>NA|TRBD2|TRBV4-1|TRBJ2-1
TGCGCCAGTAGCAAGACTAGCGGAGATCAAGAGCAGTTCTTC
CASSKTSGDQEQFF
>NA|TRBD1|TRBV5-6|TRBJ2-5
TGTGCCAGCAGCTTTTGGACAGGGAAAGTTGGGGAGACCCAGTACTTC
CASSFWTGKVGETQYF
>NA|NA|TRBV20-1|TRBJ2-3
TGCAGTGCTAGAACTAGCAGCCCTAGCACAGATACGCAGTATTTT
CSARTSSPSTDTQYF
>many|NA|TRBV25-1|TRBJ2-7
TGTGCCAGCAGTGGTACAGGCCAAATTAGATCCTACGAGCAGTACTTC
CASSGTGQIRSYEQYF
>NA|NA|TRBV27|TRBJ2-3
TGTGCCAGCAGTTTAGACGCGGATACGCAGTATTTT
CASSLDADTQYF
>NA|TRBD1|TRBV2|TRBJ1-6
TGTGCCAGCAGTGACTACAGGGGGTCACCCCTCCACTTT
CASSDYRGSPLHF
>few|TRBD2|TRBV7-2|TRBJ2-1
TGTGCCAGCAGCTTACCTAGCGGTTACAATGAGCAGTTCTTC
CASSLPSGYNEQFF
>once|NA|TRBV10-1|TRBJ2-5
TGCGCCAGCAGTGACCCGGGATTGCAAGAGACCCAGTACTTC
CASSDPGLQETQYF
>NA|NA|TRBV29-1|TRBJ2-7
TGCAGCGTTCCCGGACCAGGGATCCACGAGCAGTACTTC
CSVPGPGIHEQYF
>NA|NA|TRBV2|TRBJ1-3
TGTGCCAGCAGTTCGGTGCGGGTGATCTCTGGAAACACCATATATTTT
CASSSVRVISGNTIYF
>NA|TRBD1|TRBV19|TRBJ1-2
TGTGCCAGTGGGGACAGGATCCTCTATGGCTACACCTTC
CASGDRILYGYTF
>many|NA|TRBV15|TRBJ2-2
TGTGCCACCAGCCGGCCACAGGACAACACCGGGGAGCTGTTTTTT
CATSRPQDNTGELFF
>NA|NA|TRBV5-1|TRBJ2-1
TGCGCCAGCAGCTTGGAGTTGGTAAGCTCCTACAATGAGCAGTTCTTC
CASSLELVSSYNEQFF
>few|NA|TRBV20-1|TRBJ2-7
TGCAGTGCAACTGGGGACCTCGGAGACGAGCAGTACTTC
CSATGDLGDEQYF
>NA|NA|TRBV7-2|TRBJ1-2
TGTGCCAGCAGCCCTTATAGGAGCTATGGCTACACCTTC
CASSPYRSYGYTF
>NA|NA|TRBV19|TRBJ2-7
TGTGCCAGTAATATTTACCTAGCAGACTACGAGCAGTACTTC
CASNIYLADYEQYF
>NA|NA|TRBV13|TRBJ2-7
TGTGCCAGCAGCTTAGGCCCCGAGAAGACCTACGAGCAGTACTTC
CASSLGPEKTYEQYF
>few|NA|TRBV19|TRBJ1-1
TGTGCCAGTAGTATAGGAGGGGCCACTGAAGCTTTCTTT
CASSIGGATEAFF
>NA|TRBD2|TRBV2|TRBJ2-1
TGTGCCAGCAGTAGCGGGAGATACAATGAGCAGTTCTTC
CASSSGRYNEQFF
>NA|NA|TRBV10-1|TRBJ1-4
TGCGCCAGCAGTGAGTTGGGGATTGAAAAACTGTTTTTT
CASSELGIEKLFF
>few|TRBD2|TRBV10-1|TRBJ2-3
TGCGCCAGCAGCGGCGCAGGACTAGCGGGAGTAAGAGATACGCAGTATTTT
CASSGAGLAGVRDTQYF
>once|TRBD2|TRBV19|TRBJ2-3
TGTGCCAGTAAGCCTTTCCTAGCGGGAGGGGCGGATACGCAGTATTTT
CASKPFLAGGADTQYF
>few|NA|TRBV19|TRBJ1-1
TGTGCCAGTAGTCCCGTCCAAGCTGGGAGTGAAGCTTTCTTT
CASSPVQAGSEAFF
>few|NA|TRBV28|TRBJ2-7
TGTGCCAGCAGGTCCTCCGCCTACGAGCAGTACTTC
CASRSSAYEQYF
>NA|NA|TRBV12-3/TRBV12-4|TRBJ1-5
TGTGCCAGCGCCATAACAGATAGCAATCAGCCCCAGCATTTT
CASAITDSNQPQHF
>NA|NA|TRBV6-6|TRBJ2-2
TGTGCCACCGGGGGCTTCGCGAACACCGGGGAGCTGTTTTTT
CATGGFANTGELFF
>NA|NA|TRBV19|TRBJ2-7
TGTGCCAGTAGTCCCGGTCACCTTGGGAACGAGCAGTACTTC
CASSPGHLGNEQYF
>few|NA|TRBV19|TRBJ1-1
TGTGCCAGTAGTATCTCGGCAGAGGCGTACACTGAAGCTTTCTTT
CASSISAEAYTEAFF
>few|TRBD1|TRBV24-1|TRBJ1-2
TGTGCCACCTGGGACAGAGGTTCGGATGGCTACACCTTC
CATWDRGSDGYTF
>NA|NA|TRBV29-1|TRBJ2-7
TGCAGCGTTACGGAGACCGACTCCTACGAGCAGTACTTC
CSVTETDSYEQYF